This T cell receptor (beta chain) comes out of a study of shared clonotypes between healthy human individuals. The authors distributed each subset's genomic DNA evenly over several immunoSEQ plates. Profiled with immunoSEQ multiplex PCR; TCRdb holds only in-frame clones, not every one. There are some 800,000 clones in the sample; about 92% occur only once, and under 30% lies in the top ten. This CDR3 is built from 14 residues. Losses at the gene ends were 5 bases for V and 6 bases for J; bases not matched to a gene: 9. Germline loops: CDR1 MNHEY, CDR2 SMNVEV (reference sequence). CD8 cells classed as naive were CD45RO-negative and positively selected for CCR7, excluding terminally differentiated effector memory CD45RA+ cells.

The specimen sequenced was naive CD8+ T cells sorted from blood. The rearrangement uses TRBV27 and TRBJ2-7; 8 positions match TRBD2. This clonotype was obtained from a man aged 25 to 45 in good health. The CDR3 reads CASSALAGGAEQYF. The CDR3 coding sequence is TGTGCCAGCAGTGCCTTGGCGGGAGGCGCCGAGCAGTACTTC.